The 29 T cell receptor beta chains reported below all come from one sample, sequenced in a study of Graves' ophthalmopathy and Graves' hyperthyroidism. Amplification from RNA transcripts yielded the TCR beta CDR3 regions. HTBI primers were employed in first-round RT-PCR, then a second-round multiplex PCR followed. TCRdb called the multiplex PCR reads again in MiXCR, with one record for every CDR3 protein. The sample carries 240,000 or so distinct CDR3 sequences, around 42% recorded once. The material sequenced was peripheral blood. The receptors here all came from an adult man with Graves' ophthalmopathy.

This clonotype was found a few times. The V and J genes are TRBV12-3 or TRBV12-4 and TRBJ2-7, with 10 positions matching TRBD2. Unmatched junction bases numbered 5, after V lost 3 bases and J lost 0 bases. The CDR3 is 16 residues long. The CDR3 DNA sequence: TGTGCCAGCAGTTTGGATAGCGGGGGGAGCTCCTACGAGCAGTACTTC. Protein sequence: CASSLDSGGSSYEQYF.

The V and J genes are TRBV7-8 and TRBJ2-5; TRBD2 agrees at 10 bases. Trimming at V came to 0 bases and at J to 6 bases, leaving 7 bases not matched to a gene. The CDR3 extends over 16 amino acids. CDR1 is SGHVS and CDR2 is FQNEAQ in the germline V gene. The CDR3: CASSLALAGTSKTQYF. The CDR3 DNA is TGTGCCAGCAGCTTAGCACTAGCGGGGACCTCAAAGACCCAGTACTTC.

This clonotype appeared a single time. Just one base apart from a much larger clone, this may be a read error. CDR3 loop: CSPKDLDTEAFF. The CDR3 DNA is TGCAGCCCAAAGGATCTGGACACTGAAGCTTTCTTT. The V and J genes are TRBV29-1 and TRBJ1-1; D not resolved. The V gene's germline CDR1 is SQVTM and CDR2 ANQGSEA. This CDR3 contains 12 residues. Between the trimmed V and J ends, which lost 8 bases and 3 bases, there was a span of 13 bases.

In regard to this clonotype: A much larger clone is a single base away; this may be a read error. J is TRBJ1-1 and V is TRBV7-3; 9 bases line up with TRBD1. Germline V gene data show CDR1 as SGHTA and CDR2 as FQGTGA. J gave up 10 bases and V 3 bases, and 3 bases lay outside the gene matches. CDR3 length: 12 residues. Here the CDR3 reads CASSFPGQGAFF. The CDR3 DNA reads as TGTGCCAGCAGCTTCCCGGGACAGGGAGCTTTCTTT. The full variable domain, in which reference TRBV7-3 and TRBJ1-1 provide the parts outside the CDR3, is GAGVSQTPSNKVTEKGKYVELRCDPISGHTALYWYRQSLGQGPEFLIYFQGTGAADDSGLPNDRFFAVRPEGSVSTLKIQRTERGDSAVYLCASSFPGQGAFFGQGTRLTVV.

The chain combines TRBV4-2 with TRBJ2-7; 10 nucleotides align to TRBD1. The CDR3 has 14 residues. The V gene's germline CDR1 is LGHNA and CDR2 YNFKEQ. V was clipped by 4 bases and J by 10 bases; unmatched bases: 10. CDR3 nucleotide sequence: TGTGCCAGCAGCCCCCCGGGACAGGGGAATCACCAGTACTTC. Translating it yields CASSPPGQGNHQYF.

This clonotype showed up many times. J is TRBJ1-2 and V is TRBV5-6, with 10 positions matching TRBD1. This CDR3 has 16 amino acids. V shed 7 bases and J 4 bases; nucleotides not matched to a gene: 13. Germline V lookup: CDR1 SGHDT, CDR2 YYEEEE. The DNA of the CDR3 is TGTGCCAGCTCCGAACCCGCGGACAGGGGGATCTATGGCTACACCTTC. As protein: CASSEPADRGIYGYTF. The complete variable domain, with remaining parts taken from reference TRBV5-6 and TRBJ1-2, reads DAGVTQSPTHLIKTRGQQVTLRCSPKSGHDTVSWYQQALGQGPQFIFQYYEEEERQRGNFPDRFSGHQFPNYSSELNVNALLLGDSALYLCASSEPADRGIYGYTFGSGTRLTVV.

The chain has TRBV19 and TRBJ1-2; D not resolved. This CDR3 has 14 amino acids. Germline V gene lookup returns CDR1 LNHDA and CDR2 SQIVND (reference sequence). The V gene lost 6 bases and the J gene lost 0 bases, with 11 bases spanning the gap. The CDR3 reads CASRNLEANYGYTF. For the CDR3, the DNA is TGTGCCAGTAGAAACTTAGAAGCTAACTATGGCTACACCTTC.

V and J are TRBV7-9 and TRBJ1-4; D is undetermined. This CDR3 contains 11 residues. Germline V gives CDR1 SEHNR, CDR2 FQNEAQ (reference sequence). Trimming left V 5 bases short and J 8 bases short, with 6 bases between. The CDR3 DNA sequence: TGTGCCAGCAGCCCCCGGGAAAAACTGTTTTTT. Translating it yields CASSPREKLFF.

Concerning this clonotype: A much larger clone is a single base away; this may be a read error. The chain uses TRBV5-4 and TRBJ1-6; a weak D match, TRBD1 (6 bases). Germline V lookup: CDR1 SGHNT, CDR2 YYREEE (reference sequence). The CDR3 runs 15 residues. Trimming removed 0 bases from V and 8 bases from J, with 12 bases in between. Here the CDR3 reads CASSLGGGTDSPLHF. CDR3 nucleotide sequence: TGTGCCAGCAGCTTGGGGGGGGGCACGGATTCACCCCTCCACTTT.

This clonotype was counted a few times. This sequence joins TRBV7-9 and TRBJ2-7, with a weak D call TRBD1 (5 bases). The length of the CDR3 is 14 residues. Germline assignment: CDR1 SEHNR and CDR2 FQNEAQ (reference sequence). V lost 3 bases to trimming and J lost 7 bases, with 16 bases between them. CDR3 DNA sequence: TGTGCCAGCAGCTTTGTCACAGGCTTGGCAGAGCAGTACTTC. Translated: CASSFVTGLAEQYF.

This chain uses TRBV7-3 with TRBJ1-1, with a weak D call TRBD1 (6 bases). The CDR3 runs to 12 residues. Germline V lookup: CDR1 SGHTA, CDR2 FQGTGA. Trimming shortened V by 5 bases and J by 7 bases, and 11 bases separated the two germline ends. The CDR3 nucleotides are TGTGCCAGCAGCCCCGGACAGCTTGAAGCTTTCTTT. It encodes CASSPGQLEAFF.

The count of this clonotype is one. The rearrangement joins TRBV10-1 to TRBJ1-5, with TRBD1 identical over 8 bases. CDR1 is WNHNN, CDR2 SYGVQD, per germline (reference sequence). CDR3 length: 13 residues. V shed 7 bases, J shed 11 bases, and the junction held 10 bases outside the gene matches. CDR3 sequence reads: CASTQDRGPSQHF. CDR3 sequence (DNA): TGCGCCAGCACGCAAGACAGGGGACCCTCCCAGCATTTT.

This clonotype came up a few times. CDR3 nucleotide sequence: TGTGCCAGCAGTGGACCCTATGGCTACACCTTC. It specifies CASSGPYGYTF. This sequence joins TRBV6-4 and TRBJ1-2; the D is unclear. Per the germline V gene, CDR1 is MRHNA and CDR2 is SNTAGT. This CDR3 has 11 amino acids. V was clipped by 4 bases and J by 4 bases, with 4 bases between them.

This sequence joins TRBV9 and TRBJ2-3, with D perhaps assigned TRBD1 or TRBD2 (5 bases each). V shed 6 bases and J shed 2 bases, with 16 bases lying between them. Germline V CDR1 and CDR2: SGDLS, YYNGEE. This CDR3 comprises 15 residues. The CDR3, as DNA: TGTGCCAGCACCCCCGGGGCGGCTTACACAGATACGCAGTATTTT. Amino acids: CASTPGAAYTDTQYF.

This clonotype was picked up a small number of times. The J gene is TRBJ1-1, the V gene TRBV10-3, with 12 bases lining up with TRBD1. J gave up 1 base and V 5 bases, and 5 bases lay outside the gene matches. The V gene's germline CDR1 is ENHRY and CDR2 SYGVKD. This CDR3 spans 16 amino acids. The CDR3 DNA is TGTGCCATCAGTAACCCGGGACAGGGGGCGAACACTGAAGCTTTCTTT. Its translation: CAISNPGQGANTEAFF.

The chain recombines TRBV6-5 with TRBJ1-2, with 9 nucleotides matching TRBD1. V shed 9 bases, J shed 2 bases, and the junction held 7 bases outside the gene matches. Germline V CDR1 and CDR2: MNHEY, SVGAGI. CDR3 size: 14 residues. The CDR3 DNA reads TGTGCCAGTGCGGACAGGGGACCAAACTATGGCTACACCTTC. As protein: CASADRGPNYGYTF.

The chain couples TRBV19 to TRBJ1-1; D uncertain. This CDR3 contains 12 residues. Germline CDR1 and CDR2: LNHDA and SQIVND (reference sequence). The germline V and J ends were trimmed by 2 bases and 6 bases, with 7 bases remaining between them. CDR3 protein: CASSITGSEAFF. The CDR3, as DNA: TGTGCCAGTAGTATAACGGGGTCTGAAGCTTTCTTT.

The rearrangement joins TRBV12-3 or TRBV12-4 to TRBJ1-1, with D possibly TRBD1 on 6 matching bases. CDR3 length: 16 residues. Deletions cut 3 bases from V and 1 base from J, with 15 bases between. The CDR3 protein is CASSFPGLGQNTEAFF. The CDR3 coding sequence is TGTGCCAGCAGTTTTCCTGGCTTGGGACAGAACACTGAAGCTTTCTTT.

A remark on this clonotype: One end of the junction varies from germline; a read error may be responsible. The chain uses TRBV10-3 and TRBJ1-6; D unclear. The CDR3 has 12 amino acids. The germline V gene encodes CDR1 ENHRY and CDR2 SYGVKD. The CDR3 spells CASSFTGRDLHF. DNA of the CDR3: TGTGCCAGCAGTTTCACGGGCCGGGACCTCCACTTT.

The V and J genes are TRBV9 and TRBJ2-5; 7 positions agree with TRBD2. The CDR3 consists of 15 residues. Germline values: CDR1 SGDLS, CDR2 YYNGEE. Losses at the gene ends were 0 bases for V and 2 bases for J; bases not matched to a gene: 4. This CDR3 is CASSVGASGQETQYF. In DNA form, the CDR3 reads TGTGCCAGCAGCGTAGGGGCTAGCGGACAAGAGACCCAGTACTTC.

This chain links TRBV5-1 with TRBJ2-5, with a tentative D call TRBD2 (5 bases). The CDR3 covers 16 residues. Germline CDR1 is SGHRS and CDR2 is YFSETQ. The V end was cut by 0 bases, the J end by 2 bases, with 14 bases between. The CDR3 coding sequence is TGCGCCAGCAGCTTGGCCCTCGGGATGGGGCAAGAGACCCAGTACTTC. Amino acids: CASSLALGMGQETQYF.

The chain couples TRBV7-2 to TRBJ1-1; 7 nucleotides match TRBD1. CDR3 length equals 14 residues. J gave up 7 bases and V 6 bases, and 11 bases lay outside the gene matches. The germline V gene has CDR1 SGHTA and CDR2 FQGNSA. In DNA, the CDR3 is TGTGCCAGCAGGGGGGGGACAGATCTAGATGAAGCTTTCTTT. This translates into CASRGGTDLDEAFF.

This clonotype has only a few counts. This chain joins TRBV24-1 and TRBJ2-5; 8 positions agree with TRBD1. Germline loops: CDR1 KGHDR, CDR2 SFDVKD. The CDR3 is made up of 15 amino acids. V lost 4 bases, J lost 5 bases, and 8 bases stayed unmatched. The CDR3 loop is CATSDRTGIKETQYF. The CDR3, as DNA: TGTGCCACCAGTGACCGGACAGGGATTAAGGAGACCCAGTACTTC.

V gene TRBV29-1 combines with J gene TRBJ2-1; TRBD1 aligns across 7 bases. The germline V gene has CDR1 SQVTM and CDR2 ANQGSEA. Trimming removed 4 bases from V and 5 bases from J; junction bases left unmatched: 5. The CDR3 is 13 residues long. The CDR3, as DNA: TGCAGCGTTGGTAGGGGGCAGGACAATGAGCAGTTCTTC. This encodes CSVGRGQDNEQFF.

CDR3 coding DNA: TGCAGTGCTAAGGGACAAAACAATCAGCCCCAGCATTTT. Its protein is CSAKGQNNQPQHF. The rearrangement joins TRBV20-1 to TRBJ1-5, with D maybe TRBD1 (6 bases). V lost 4 bases to trimming and J lost 3 bases, with 10 bases between them. There are 13 residues in the CDR3. CDR1 is DFQATT, CDR2 SNEGSKA, per germline (reference sequence).

This clonotype was seen more than once but under ten times. This rearrangement joins TRBV5-6 to TRBJ1-5; D possibly corresponds to TRBD1 (5 bases). The germline V and J ends were trimmed by 2 bases and 3 bases, with 12 bases remaining between them. The CDR3 has 15 amino acids. Germline CDR1 and CDR2: SGHDT and YYEEEE. The CDR3 here is CASSFWGRDNQPQHF. Here the CDR3 DNA reads TGTGCCAGCAGCTTTTGGGGCAGAGACAATCAGCCCCAGCATTTT. The full variable domain, its missing parts supplied by reference TRBV5-6 and TRBJ1-5, is DAGVTQSPTHLIKTRGQQVTLRCSPKSGHDTVSWYQQALGQGPQFIFQYYEEEERQRGNFPDRFSGHQFPNYSSELNVNALLLGDSALYLCASSFWGRDNQPQHFGDGTRLSIL.

The J gene is TRBJ1-2, the V gene TRBV12-3 or TRBV12-4, with 8 bases that match TRBD1. Losses at the gene ends were 5 bases for V and 5 bases for J; bases not matched to a gene: 7. The CDR3 has 14 residues. The chain's CDR3 is CASSPRQGRYGYTF. Written as DNA, the CDR3 is TGTGCCAGCAGTCCAAGACAGGGGAGGTATGGCTACACCTTC.

The rearrangement links TRBV24-1 to TRBJ2-2, with D tentatively TRBD1 (6 bases). This CDR3 is 16 amino acids long. Per the germline V gene, CDR1 is KGHDR and CDR2 is SFDVKD. Trimming took off 3 bases at V and 0 bases at J, with 10 bases between the two ends. CDR3: CATSDRGHANTGELFF. The CDR3 DNA is TGTGCCACCAGTGATAGGGGACACGCGAACACCGGGGAGCTGTTTTTT.

V and J are TRBV7-3 and TRBJ2-6, with D tentatively TRBD2 (6 bases). V was pared by 1 base and J by 2 bases, with 6 bases between. Germline V gives CDR1 SGHTA, CDR2 FQGTGA. The CDR3 runs to 15 residues. CDR3 residues: CASSLRGAGANVLTF. CDR3 DNA sequence: TGTGCCAGCAGCTTAAGGGGGGCTGGGGCCAACGTCCTGACTTTC.